This record covers a single T cell receptor (beta chain). TCRdb's copy holds only in-frame clones and misses some; the assay was immunoSEQ multiplex PCR. The sample has a few hundred thousand clones; roughly 89% are singletons. This record belongs to a study of blood T cell repertoires in COVID-19. The CDR3 consists of 13 residues. The germline V gene encodes CDR1 MRHNA and CDR2 SNTAGT. V was clipped by 6 bases and J by 5 bases, with 13 bases between them. Sequencing input: PBMCs or T cells enriched from blood (not recorded which). The sequence came from a man aged 25-45 years who had been exposed to COVID-19. The chain has TRBV6-4 and TRBJ1-2; D not resolved. CDR3 sequence (DNA): TGTGCCAGCAGCCCGGACGGAGGATATGGCTACACCTTC. This gives the protein CASSPDGGYGYTF.